Listed below are T cell receptor beta chains from one sample, sequenced in a study of blood T cells in healthy people across ages. MiXCR, run by TCRdb on the 5' RACE reads, gives a single entry per CDR3 protein. This repertoire shows around 1,500,000 distinct CDR3 sequences, about 30% found once; its top ten account for roughly 8%. Sequencing used blood. These receptor sequences come from a woman aged 25 to 39 in good health. The CDR3 runs from the conserved cysteine through the conserved F or W. Clone size is not always given. Where it is, it says once, few, many or a class for expanded clones.

clone_size v_call cdr3_aa
few TRBV5-1 CASSLALGTGEAPLHF
few TRBV6-7 CAITGGVQPQHF
many TRBV12-3/TRBV12-4 CASSTRGSSGANVLTF
few TRBV10-2 CASKDLHRDGLSYEQYF
NA TRBV14 CASSHRSGLGADTQYF
NA TRBV27 CASSFSGATYEQYF
NA TRBV28 CASSPLLEGASYEQYF
many TRBV7-2 CASSLDTGGYYGYTF
NA TRBV7-2 CASSSNYPNEQYF
few TRBV5-1 CASSYRLQGATDTQYF
many TRBV7-2 CASSRRGRNEQFF
few TRBV2 CASSEALQGLVPPYF
NA TRBV30 CAWSVPRTGIVTDTQYF
NA TRBV29-1 CSVVWSHNAYEQYF
many TRBV7-2 CASSWGGGISLEQYF
few TRBV7-2 CASSLLTGGDEAFF
once TRBV16 CASSPHGGRDREYEQFF
NA TRBV12-3/TRBV12-4 CTSSLRDISVGYGYTF
NA TRBV10-3 CAISEMDSSLMTQFF
few TRBV12-3/TRBV12-4 CASSHSTGAEAFF
NA TRBV7-9 CASNPSRASSYNEQYF
few TRBV7-9 CASSPRTPGGGEQYF
many TRBV29-1 CSVELDNHYEQYF
NA TRBV4-1 CVSSQTGFEQPQHF
NA TRBV27 CAGSSQLGPEQYF
NA TRBV20-1 CSARRDSGGNIQYF
NA TRBV5-1 CASSLARASAYEQYF
NA TRBV5-1 CASRTSGGAGYNEQFF
NA TRBV19 CASSFSSGTDYEQYF
few TRBV20-1 CSAPRGGNEQFF
NA TRBV7-9 CASSAGAGYGYTF
few TRBV6-2/TRBV6-3 CASSYIPGAVVYEQYF
few TRBV3-1 CASSQRWGNEQFF
few TRBV27 CASRIRRGAYIQYF
NA TRBV7-2 CASSLLDSRLANEQYF
NA TRBV7-9 CASRRTTDYEQYF
NA TRBV7-9 CASSPRPGTPDTQYF
few TRBV6-5 CASSYAQGRTEAFF
NA TRBV9 CASSEPLYNERFF
few TRBV29-1 CSVFARGPSEQYF
NA TRBV2 CASTRGQGGNTIYF
few TRBV20-1 CSASIRPDTEAFF
NA TRBV5-1 CASSSTVGELFF
NA TRBV6-2/TRBV6-3 CASRGIYEQYF
few TRBV7-2 CASSTGTSGSHEQFF
NA TRBV7-3 CASSCHLKWDRGRVLVISNQPQHF
few TRBV7-9 CASSLAVGSSGGTYEQYF
few TRBV20-1 CSAREPAGGRTYNEQFF
NA TRBV18 CASWGQPADGYTF
once TRBV20-1 CSAPPTGIMNTEAFF
few TRBV20-1 CSARTENTYEQYF